The next 21 T cell receptor beta chains were all read from a single sample in a study of cytomegalovirus exposure and HLA in healthy donors. Primers for the PCR totalled 60 Vbeta and 13 Jbeta. Profiled with immunoSEQ multiplex PCR; TCRdb holds only in-frame clones, not every one. The data hold 150,000 to 200,000 clones, with around 80% observed a single time. The sequenced sample consisted of PBMCs. These receptors were taken from a woman aged 25 to 39 in good health and CMV-seronegative.

The chain uses TRBV19 and TRBJ1-2; D may be TRBD1 (5 bases). Trimming removed 6 bases from V and 3 bases from J, with 11 bases in between. CDR1 is LNHDA, CDR2 SQIVND, per germline (reference sequence). The CDR3 spans 13 residues. The CDR3 spells CASSRGLDYGYTF. For the CDR3, the DNA is TGTGCCAGTAGCCGGGGGTTGGACTATGGCTACACCTTC.

The chain carries TRBV5-4 and TRBJ2-5; 13 bases agree with TRBD2. The CDR3 extends over 16 amino acids. V shed 2 bases and J 1 base; nucleotides not matched to a gene: 2. Germline V gives CDR1 SGHNT, CDR2 YYREEE (reference sequence). CDR3 nucleotides: TGTGCCAGCAGCTTCGGACTAGCGGGGGTCCAAGAGACCCAGTACTTC. This translates into CASSFGLAGVQETQYF.

This clone was found once. The V gene is TRBV27, the J gene TRBJ2-7, with TRBD1 matching over 7 bases. This CDR3 is 14 amino acids long. Germline CDR1 MNHEY, CDR2 SMNVEV (reference sequence). The ends lost 7 bases at V and 3 bases at J; junction bases unmatched: 9. CDR3 amino acids: CASKTGEGSYEQYF. DNA of the CDR3: TGTGCCAGCAAAACAGGGGAAGGAAGCTACGAGCAGTACTTC.

The rearrangement joins TRBV4-2 to TRBJ2-1; D gene uncertain. Trimming took 0 bases from V and 10 from J, leaving 13 bases between them. The germline gives CDR1 LGHNA, CDR2 YNFKEQ. There are 14 residues in the CDR3. The CDR3 DNA is TGTGCCAGCAGCCAAGATATTAGGTCCAGGGAGCAGTTCTTC. Protein: CASSQDIRSREQFF.

The rearrangement links TRBV9 to TRBJ2-5; 9 bases match TRBD2. Germline V CDR1 and CDR2: SGDLS, YYNGEE. V trimming: 0 bases; J trimming: 5 bases; junction bases outside the gene matches: 11. The CDR3 has 17 residues. The DNA of the CDR3 is TGTGCCAGCAGCGTAGCGCAAGCGGGGGGTTTAGGGGAGACCCAGTACTTC. Protein sequence: CASSVAQAGGLGETQYF.

The chain employs TRBV2 and TRBJ1-2, with D perhaps TRBD1 (5 bases). The CDR3 extends over 16 amino acids. Trimming cost V 7 bases and J 5 bases, with 23 bases left between them. Germline CDR1 SNHLY, CDR2 FYNNEI. The CDR3 is CASTPIGGEGGYGYTF. In DNA form, the CDR3 reads TGTGCCAGCACCCCAATTGGAGGGGAGGGAGGGTATGGCTACACCTTC.

The rearrangement uses TRBV28 and TRBJ1-4, with 8 bases fitting TRBD1. CDR1 and CDR2 (germline): MDHEN, SYDVKM. The CDR3 has 15 amino acids. J lost 7 bases, V lost 4 bases, and 8 bases had no gene match. CDR3 in DNA: TGTGCCAGCAGTTCCCCGGGACAGGAGGGTGAAAAACTGTTTTTT. Translated, it gives CASSSPGQEGEKLFF.

V is TRBV5-1 and J is TRBJ1-1, with 11 positions matching TRBD1. Germline V gene data show CDR1 as SGHRS and CDR2 as YFSETQ. The V gene end was trimmed by 2 bases and the J gene end by 4 bases; junction bases not matched to a gene: 7. This CDR3 comprises 16 residues. CDR3 sequence reads: CASSFNVGTGGTEAFF. As DNA, the CDR3 is TGCGCCAGCAGCTTTAATGTTGGGACAGGGGGCACTGAAGCTTTCTTT.

This clone turned up a few times. The rearrangement links TRBV4-1 to TRBJ1-2, with TRBD1 identical over 7 bases. CDR1 and CDR2 (germline): MGHRA, YSYEKL. The CDR3 runs 16 residues. V gave up 1 base and J gave up 5 bases; unmatched junction bases: 10. In DNA form, the CDR3 reads TGCGCCAGCAGCCAAGGACAGGGAGTCTGGGAGTATGGCTACACCTTC. This translates into CASSQGQGVWEYGYTF.

The chain combines TRBV27 with TRBJ1-1, with a tentative D call TRBD1 (6 bases). Germline V lookup: CDR1 MNHEY, CDR2 SMNVEV (reference sequence). This CDR3 has 16 amino acids. V was trimmed by 5 bases and J by 1 base, leaving 17 bases between them. The CDR3 DNA sequence: TGTGCCAGCAGTCCATATTTACAGGGAACGAACACTGAAGCTTTCTTT. It translates to CASSPYLQGTNTEAFF.

Worth noting for this clone: Other DNA sequences in the same sample also yield this CDR3. This sequence joins TRBV9 and TRBJ1-2, with D unclear. CDR1 and CDR2 from the germline V gene are SGDLS and YYNGEE. CDR3 size: 13 residues. Trimming stripped 0 bases from V and 2 bases from J, with 5 bases between. The CDR3 reads CASSVGQNYGYTF. The CDR3 nucleotides are TGTGCCAGCAGCGTAGGTCAGAACTATGGCTACACCTTC.

The chain is built from TRBV6-7 and TRBJ2-3; 7 bases fit TRBD2. TRBV6-7 is recorded as an ORF, its role being uncertain. The CDR3 is made up of 16 amino acids. The V and J ends lost 1 base and 1 base, in that order; junction bases with no gene match: 5. CDR3 nucleotides: TGTGCCAGCAGTTACTTCCCTAGCGGACGCACAGATACGCAGTATTTT. Encoded protein: CASSYFPSGRTDTQYF.

The gene calls are TRBV6-5 and TRBJ2-5, with TRBD1 matching 7 bases. CDR1 is MNHEY and CDR2 is SVGAGI in the germline V gene. Unmatched junction bases numbered 6, after V lost 0 bases and J lost 5 bases. The CDR3 totals 15 residues. CDR3 protein: CASSYSLRGLETQYF. In DNA form, the CDR3 reads TGTGCCAGCAGTTACTCGCTTAGGGGGCTCGAGACCCAGTACTTC.

This clone appeared once. The rearrangement uses TRBV7-9 and TRBJ2-1; D may be TRBD1 (5 bases). Germline CDR1 reads SEHNR; CDR2 reads FQNEAQ (reference sequence). CDR3 length equals 17 residues. With 2 bases removed from V and 3 bases from J, the gap between germline ends came to 17 bases. The DNA of the CDR3 is TGTGCCAGCAGCTTAAGACGGACATCCTCAGTCTACAATGAGCAGTTCTTC. Its protein product is CASSLRRTSSVYNEQFF.

The rearrangement links TRBV28 to TRBJ1-1; TRBD1 might be the D (5 bases). Germline V lookup: CDR1 MDHEN, CDR2 SYDVKM. Trimming left V 6 bases short and J 4 bases short, with 21 bases between. The CDR3 length is 16 residues. The CDR3 protein is CASSPLQGGFGTEAFF. The DNA of the CDR3 is TGTGCCAGCAGCCCCCTTCAGGGAGGGTTTGGCACTGAAGCTTTCTTT.

This chain links TRBV7-8 with TRBJ2-7; 10 bases match TRBD2. The ends lost 5 bases at V and 2 bases at J; junction bases unmatched: 3. Germline V gene data show CDR1 as SGHVS and CDR2 as FQNEAQ. CDR3 size: 14 residues. The chain's CDR3 is CASSSGRATYEQYF. The CDR3 DNA sequence: TGTGCCAGCAGCAGCGGGAGGGCCACCTACGAGCAGTACTTC.

J is TRBJ1-1 and V is TRBV25-1; no firm D call. V gave up 4 bases and J gave up 8 bases, with 8 bases separating them. CDR1 MGHDK and CDR2 SYGVNS come from the germline V gene. The CDR3 has 11 amino acids. The CDR3 DNA is TGTGCCAGCAGTGGAGGCTTCGAAGCTTTCTTT. Its translation is CASSGGFEAFF.

This clone appeared a few times. V and J are TRBV7-2 and TRBJ2-7; TRBD2 matches at 9 bases. The CDR3 contains 15 residues. Trimming at V came to 1 base and at J to 7 bases, leaving 8 bases not matched to a gene. Germline lookup yields CDR1 SGHTA and CDR2 FQGNSA. The CDR3 sequence: CASSLVAGAFGEQYF. The CDR3 DNA is TGTGCCAGCAGCTTAGTAGCGGGAGCTTTTGGGGAGCAGTACTTC.

This clone was counted only a few times. V and J are TRBV7-9 and TRBJ2-5; the match to TRBD2 covers 9 bases. The assigned J gene may be wrong: the sequence end matches TRBJ2-7 better. The CDR3 sequence is 14 residues long. Germline values: CDR1 SEHNR, CDR2 FQNEAQ (reference sequence). CDR3 in amino acids: CASSLVSGSYEQYF. The DNA for the CDR3 is TGTGCCAGCAGCTTAGTTAGCGGGAGCTACGAGCAGTACTTC.

A single count supports this clone. The rearrangement links TRBV18 to TRBJ1-6; D is perhaps TRBD1 (5 bases). Deletions cut 3 bases from V and 15 bases from J, with 15 bases between. The CDR3 is 13 amino acids. Per the germline V gene, CDR1 is KGHSH and CDR2 is LQKENI. CDR3 nucleotide sequence: TGTGCCAGCTCACCCACTGAAGGGGAACTCCTCCACTTT. Protein product: CASSPTEGELLHF.

The chain has TRBV18 and TRBJ2-3, with D unresolved. Germline assignment: CDR1 KGHSH and CDR2 LQKENI. Deletions cut 1 base from V and 0 bases from J, with 14 bases between. This CDR3 comprises 17 residues. This chain's CDR3 is CASSPRTVHSSTDTQYF. The CDR3 coding sequence is TGTGCCAGCTCACCACGAACAGTTCACTCTAGCACAGATACGCAGTATTTT.